The clone carrying this T cell receptor (beta chain) was seen only a few times. Its antigen is as yet unknown. Described treatment: oral pan-JAK inhibitor, 5-10 mg twice daily. Germline lookup yields CDR1 SEHNR and CDR2 FQNEAQ (reference sequence). With 4 bases removed from V and 5 bases from J, the gap between germline ends came to 14 bases. The CDR3 length is 15 residues. These data belong to a study of CD8+ T cells in alopecia areata. Study results and limitations: The study found higher clonality in lesional than normal scalp, especially in alopecia totalis/universalis.

Investigators isolated RNA and reverse transcribed it into cDNA to act as the sequencing template. Generated by immunoSEQ multiplex PCR, the TCRdb table keeps only in-frame clones and is missing some. The table shows 200,000 to 250,000 clones, with roughly three fifths occurring only once. This clonotype originated in a human donor with alopecia areata. This specimen was CD4+ T cells sorted from blood, taken at week 44, from a patient treated with tofacitinib. The V call is TRBV7-9, the J call TRBJ1-4; no firm D call. The chain's CDR3 is CASSSDTERNEKLFF. As DNA, the CDR3 is TGTGCCAGCAGCTCCGACACGGAACGGAATGAAAAACTGTTTTTT.